Each of the 22 T cell receptor beta chains below was sequenced from the same sample in a study of shared clonotypes between healthy human individuals. The method was immunoSEQ multiplex PCR; TCRdb's version includes in-frame clones alone and lacks a portion of them. The sample lists approximately 2,000,000 clones, 85% to 95% occurring once. CD8 cells regarded as naive lacked CD45RO, were positively chosen for CCR7, and omitted terminally differentiated effector memory CD45RA+ cells. Specimen: naive CD8+ T cells from PBMCs. Receptors were obtained from a young man in good health. Some clones in this sample may be carry-over from other donors' samples.

The chain has TRBV5-1 and TRBJ2-5; 11 bases match TRBD2. The ends lost 4 bases at V and 6 bases at J; junction bases unmatched: 14. The length of the CDR3 is 17 residues. Germline lookup yields CDR1 SGHRS and CDR2 YFSETQ. CDR3: CASSLPTLAGATKTQYF. Written as DNA, the CDR3 is TGCGCCAGCAGCCTACCCACACTAGCGGGAGCAACAAAGACCCAGTACTTC.

This rearrangement joins TRBV18 to TRBJ2-7; D is unclear. CDR3 size: 15 residues. In germline, CDR1 is KGHSH, CDR2 LQKENI. Trimming pared 2 bases from V and 0 bases from J, leaving 11 bases between. The CDR3 loop reads CASSPGSSGSYEQYF. DNA of the CDR3: TGTGCCAGCTCACCAGGGTCAAGTGGCTCCTACGAGCAGTACTTC.

This sequence joins TRBV2 and TRBJ2-1; D gene unclear. Germline CDR1 and CDR2: SNHLY and FYNNEI. V gave up 7 bases and J gave up 3 bases, with 16 bases separating them. This CDR3 has 15 residues. This CDR3 reads CASTEEPPLYNEQFF. The CDR3 DNA reads TGTGCCAGCACCGAAGAGCCGCCTCTCTACAATGAGCAGTTCTTC.

Concerning this clone: This sample also contains other DNA sequences that code for the same CDR3. The chain uses TRBV27 and TRBJ2-3; TRBD2 matches at 9 bases. Germline-derived CDR1 and CDR2 are MNHEY and SMNVEV (reference sequence). V lost 3 bases and J lost 0; bases outside the gene matches: 4. CDR3 length: 16 amino acids. CDR3 bases: TGTGCCAGCAGTTTCTTGGCGGGAGGGAGCACAGATACGCAGTATTTT. Translated: CASSFLAGGSTDTQYF.

The chain employs TRBV12-5 and TRBJ2-5; 7 bases match TRBD2. J gave up 4 bases and V 7 bases, and 15 bases lay outside the gene matches. The CDR3 is 16 residues long. Germline V CDR1 and CDR2: LGHNT, FRNRAP. The CDR3 loop is CASASGEGGVRETQYF. CDR3 bases: TGTGCTAGTGCCAGTGGTGAGGGAGGGGTCCGAGAGACCCAGTACTTC.

Remarks on this clone: Additional DNA sequences in this sample encode the identical CDR3. The CDR3 DNA sequence: TGTGCCAGCAGCTTTGGGACAGGGGGCTACGAGCAGTACTTC. Translation gives CASSFGTGGYEQYF. This chain joins TRBV7-9 and TRBJ2-7, with 11 bases lining up with TRBD1. CDR3 length: 14 residues. V shed 3 bases, J shed 3 bases, and the junction held 1 base outside the gene matches. Germline V gives CDR1 SEHNR, CDR2 FQNEAQ (reference sequence). Together with reference TRBV7-9 and TRBJ2-7, the CDR3 gives the full variable domain: DTGVSQNPRHKITKRGQNVTFRCDPISEHNRLYWYRQTLGQGPEFLTYFQNEAQLEKSRLLSDRFSAERPKGSFSTLEIQRTEQGDSAMYLCASSFGTGGYEQYFGPGTRLTVT.

The genes are TRBV7-8 and TRBJ2-5; no reliable D call. The CDR3 covers 13 residues. Between the trimmed V and J ends, which lost 4 bases and 2 bases, there was a span of 8 bases. The germline gives CDR1 SGHVS, CDR2 FQNEAQ. CDR3 DNA sequence: TGTGCCAGCAGCTACCGGTTTCAAGAGACCCAGTACTTC. Encoded protein: CASSYRFQETQYF.

V usage is TRBV18 and J usage is TRBJ2-4; 8 nucleotides align to TRBD2. Germline V gene sequence: CDR1 KGHSH, CDR2 LQKENI. This CDR3 has 15 amino acids. V lost 3 bases to trimming and J lost 6 bases; unmatched junction nucleotides: 7. The CDR3 region is CASSPYGGERNIQYF. As DNA, the CDR3 is TGTGCCAGCTCACCTTACGGGGGGGAGAGAAACATTCAGTACTTC.

V and J are TRBV27 and TRBJ2-1; the D is unclear. The germline V gene encodes CDR1 MNHEY and CDR2 SMNVEV (reference sequence). The CDR3 has 14 residues. V shed 5 bases and J shed 3 bases, with 11 bases lying between them. The CDR3 DNA follows: TGTGCCAGCAGTCCCCTAGGAGACTACAATGAGCAGTTCTTC. Amino acid sequence: CASSPLGDYNEQFF.

Remarks on this clone: A read error may be the cause here, since a much bigger clone is one base away. Different DNA sequences within this sample yield the same CDR3. The CDR3 is CASSLGGSNQPQHF. The CDR3 DNA is TGTGCCAGCAGTTTGGGTGGTAGCAATCAGCCCCAGCATTTT. This sequence joins TRBV27 and TRBJ1-5; D gene uncertain. The germline gives CDR1 MNHEY, CDR2 SMNVEV (reference sequence). The CDR3 sequence is 14 residues long. Deletions cut 3 bases from V and 0 bases from J, with 6 bases between.

This clone appeared a single time. This chain joins TRBV5-4 and TRBJ2-1; weak D call: TRBD1 (5 bases). In germline, CDR1 is SGHNT, CDR2 YYREEE (reference sequence). V lost 10 bases to trimming and J lost 1 base, with 15 bases between them. The CDR3 consists of 14 residues. CDR3 region: CASSIGVSYNEQFF. Here the CDR3 DNA reads TGTGCCTCCTCGATAGGGGTATCCTACAATGAGCAGTTCTTC. Variable domain in full (rest from reference TRBV5-4 and TRBJ2-1): ETGVTQSPTHLIKTRGQQVTLRCSSQSGHNTVSWYQQALGQGPQFIFQYYREEENGRGNFPPRFSGLQFPNYSSELNVNALELDDSALYLCASSIGVSYNEQFFGPGTRLTVL.

The chain combines TRBV28 with TRBJ2-6; maybe TRBD2 (5 bases). The CDR3 loop spans 15 amino acids. V was cut by 6 bases and J by 0 bases, with 9 bases left in between. Germline V gene data show CDR1 as MDHEN and CDR2 as SYDVKM. CDR3 residues: CASRHTSSGANVLTF. The CDR3 DNA reads TGTGCCAGCAGGCATACTAGCTCTGGGGCCAACGTCCTGACTTTC.

The chain joins TRBV7-9 to TRBJ2-1, with 10 bases that match TRBD2. Germline V gene data show CDR1 as SEHNR and CDR2 as FQNEAQ (reference sequence). The V and J ends lost 1 base and 2 bases, in that order; junction bases with no gene match: 8. The CDR3 runs to 18 residues. The CDR3 DNA is TGTGCCAGCAGCTTAGAGGCTAGCGGGAGATCTGCCTACAATGAGCAGTTCTTC. This sequence encodes CASSLEASGRSAYNEQFF.

This clone appeared once. This chain uses TRBV7-9 with TRBJ1-5, with 8 bases identical to TRBD1. Germline V gene data show CDR1 as SEHNR and CDR2 as FQNEAQ (reference sequence). The V and J ends lost 5 bases and 7 bases, in that order; junction bases with no gene match: 10. This CDR3 has 15 residues. This CDR3 is CASSQIQGEGQPQHF. DNA for the CDR3: TGTGCCAGCAGCCAGATACAGGGGGAGGGCCAGCCCCAGCATTTT. Supplemented by reference TRBV7-9 and TRBJ1-5, the full variable domain reads DTGVSQNPRHKITKRGQNVTFRCDPISEHNRLYWYRQTLGQGPEFLTYFQNEAQLEKSRLLSDRFSAERPKGSFSTLEIQRTEQGDSAMYLCASSQIQGEGQPQHFGDGTRLSIL.

This sequence joins TRBV11-1 and TRBJ1-1; D gene uncertain. Trimming took 1 base from V and 6 from J, leaving 9 bases between them. CDR1 is SGHAT and CDR2 is FQDESV in the germline V gene (reference sequence). The CDR3 loop spans 13 amino acids. This chain's CDR3 is CASSLVSVAEAFF. The CDR3 nucleotides are TGTGCCAGCAGCTTAGTTTCTGTGGCTGAAGCTTTCTTT.

This clone was observed a single time. Other DNA variants within this sample encode the same CDR3. The CDR3, as DNA: TGTGCCAGCAGTTTCCGGGCCGGGGAGCTGTTTTTT. This encodes CASSFRAGELFF. The rearrangement joins TRBV28 to TRBJ2-2; D remains unclear. The germline CDR1 and CDR2 sequences are MDHEN and SYDVKM. This CDR3 has 12 residues. The ends were cut back, 3 bases at V and 6 bases at J, with 5 bases in the middle.

CDR3 nucleotides: TGTGCCAGTAGTCCGTCCCCGCGGCCTCGAGATACGCAGTATTTT. Translated: CASSPSPRPRDTQYF. The chain is built from TRBV19 and TRBJ2-3; D remains ambiguous. The CDR3 length is 15 residues. Between the trimmed V and J ends, which lost 5 bases and 5 bases, there was a span of 17 bases. Germline V CDR1 and CDR2: LNHDA, SQIVND (reference sequence).

The V gene is TRBV7-8, the J gene TRBJ1-1; the D is unclear. The CDR3 is 14 residues long. The V end was cut by 6 bases, the J end by 0 bases, with 11 bases between. The germline CDR1 and CDR2 sequences are SGHVS and FQNEAQ. In DNA, the CDR3 is TGTGCCAGCAGAGAAGGAAAGATGAACACTGAAGCTTTCTTT. Amino acids: CASREGKMNTEAFF.

The count of this clone is one. The J gene is TRBJ1-1, the V gene TRBV2, with 7 bases aligning to TRBD1. V shed 10 bases, J shed 5 bases, and the junction held 4 bases outside the gene matches. CDR1 is SNHLY and CDR2 is FYNNEI in the germline V gene. The length of the CDR3 is 11 residues. The CDR3 reads CATTGATEAFF. The CDR3 DNA sequence: TGTGCCACCACAGGGGCTACTGAAGCTTTCTTT.

The gene calls are TRBV27 and TRBJ1-4; 7 bases fit TRBD1. V shed 2 bases, J shed 8 bases, and the junction held 5 bases outside the gene matches. CDR1 and CDR2 (germline): MNHEY, SMNVEV (reference sequence). CDR3 length: 14 amino acids. This chain's CDR3 is CASSLGTGVEKLFF. CDR3 DNA sequence: TGTGCCAGCAGTTTAGGAACAGGGGTCGAAAAACTGTTTTTT.

The chain uses TRBV6-1 and TRBJ1-2, with a weak D call TRBD1 (6 bases). Trimming shortened V by 7 bases and J by 0 bases, and 15 bases separated the two germline ends. Germline CDR1 MNHNS, CDR2 SASEGT. The CDR3 loop spans 15 amino acids. CDR3: CASKAGAATNYGYTF. In nucleotides, the CDR3 is TGTGCCAGCAAAGCAGGGGCCGCGACTAACTATGGCTACACCTTC.

This chain connects TRBV28 to TRBJ1-1, with D unclear. This CDR3 is built from 14 residues. V was shortened by 5 bases and J by 4 bases, with 14 bases between the two germline ends. CDR1 and CDR2 from the germline V gene are MDHEN and SYDVKM. For the CDR3, the DNA is TGTGCCAGCAGTCTCCGGGTGGCCAGCACTGAAGCTTTCTTT. It translates to CASSLRVASTEAFF.